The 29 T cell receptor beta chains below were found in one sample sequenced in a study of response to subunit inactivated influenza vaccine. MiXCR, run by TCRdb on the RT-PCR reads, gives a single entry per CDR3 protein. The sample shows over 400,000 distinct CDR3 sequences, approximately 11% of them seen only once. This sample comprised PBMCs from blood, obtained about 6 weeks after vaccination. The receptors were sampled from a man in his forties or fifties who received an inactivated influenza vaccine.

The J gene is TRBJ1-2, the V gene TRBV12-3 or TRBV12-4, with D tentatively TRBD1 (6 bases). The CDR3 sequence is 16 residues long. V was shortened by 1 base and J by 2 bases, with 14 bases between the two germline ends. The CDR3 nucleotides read TGTGCCAGCAGTTTAGTGTCAGGGACAATCAACTATGGCTACACCTTC. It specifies CASSLVSGTINYGYTF.

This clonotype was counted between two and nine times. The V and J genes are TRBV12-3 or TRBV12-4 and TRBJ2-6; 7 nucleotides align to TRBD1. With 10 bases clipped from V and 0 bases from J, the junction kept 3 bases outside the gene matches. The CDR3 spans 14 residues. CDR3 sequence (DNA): TGTGCCACCGGACAGGTCTCTGGGGCCAACGTCCTGACTTTC. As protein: CATGQVSGANVLTF.

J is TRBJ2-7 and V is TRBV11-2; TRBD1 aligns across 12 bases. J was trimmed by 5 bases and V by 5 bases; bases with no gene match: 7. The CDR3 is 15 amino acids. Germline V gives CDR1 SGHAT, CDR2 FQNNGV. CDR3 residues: CASSLGTGGVDEQYF. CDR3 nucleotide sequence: TGTGCCAGCAGCCTCGGGACAGGGGGCGTTGACGAGCAGTACTTC.

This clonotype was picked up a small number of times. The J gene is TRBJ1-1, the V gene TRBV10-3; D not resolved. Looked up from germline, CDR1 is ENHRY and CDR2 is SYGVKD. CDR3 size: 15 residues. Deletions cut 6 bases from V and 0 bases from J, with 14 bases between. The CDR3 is CAIRAQASMNTEAFF. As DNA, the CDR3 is TGTGCCATCAGGGCCCAGGCTTCTATGAACACTGAAGCTTTCTTT.

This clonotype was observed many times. The CDR3, as DNA: TGTGCCAGCAGCACCGGGTCCCGGGGCACTGAAGCTTTCTTT. This codes for CASSTGSRGTEAFF. This chain links TRBV6-1 with TRBJ1-1, with D hard to call. Germline CDR1 and CDR2: MNHNS and SASEGT. Trimming took off 6 bases at V and 4 bases at J, with 15 bases between the two ends. The CDR3 runs 14 residues.

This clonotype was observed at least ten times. The CDR3 reads CASSFDRGSYNEQFF. The CDR3 nucleotides read TGTGCCAGCAGTTTCGACAGGGGCTCCTACAATGAGCAGTTCTTC. V and J are TRBV12-3 or TRBV12-4 and TRBJ2-1, with 8 bases aligning to TRBD1. With 3 bases clipped from V and 0 bases from J, the junction kept 1 base outside the gene matches. This CDR3 has 15 residues.

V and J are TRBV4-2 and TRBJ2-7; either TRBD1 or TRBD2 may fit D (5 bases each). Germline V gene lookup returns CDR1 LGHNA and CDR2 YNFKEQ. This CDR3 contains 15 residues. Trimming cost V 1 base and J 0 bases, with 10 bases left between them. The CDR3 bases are TGTGCCAGCAGCCAAGGGGGGATAAGCTCCTACGAGCAGTACTTC. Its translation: CASSQGGISSYEQYF.

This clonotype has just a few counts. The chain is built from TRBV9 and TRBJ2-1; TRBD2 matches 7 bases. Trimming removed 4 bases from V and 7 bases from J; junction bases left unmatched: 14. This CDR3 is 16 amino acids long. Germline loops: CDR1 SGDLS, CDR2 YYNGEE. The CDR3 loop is CASSPSGSGNVNEQFF. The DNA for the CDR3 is TGTGCCAGCAGCCCCTCGGGAAGCGGGAACGTTAATGAGCAGTTCTTC.

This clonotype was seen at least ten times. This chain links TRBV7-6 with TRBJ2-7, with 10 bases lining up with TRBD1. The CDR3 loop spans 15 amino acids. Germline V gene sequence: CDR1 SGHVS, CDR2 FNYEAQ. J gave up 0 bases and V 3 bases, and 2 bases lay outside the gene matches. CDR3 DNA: TGTGCCAGCAGCTTGGGGGACAGGGGCTCCTACGAGCAGTACTTC. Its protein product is CASSLGDRGSYEQYF.

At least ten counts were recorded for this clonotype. CDR3 coding DNA: TGTGCCAGCAGCGTAGGAGGGTGGGCAGATACGCAGTATTTT. Its protein product is CASSVGGWADTQYF. This rearrangement joins TRBV9 to TRBJ2-3, with D perhaps TRBD2 (5 bases). V lost 0 bases to trimming and J lost 4 bases, with 9 bases between them. The CDR3 consists of 14 residues. CDR1 is SGDLS, CDR2 YYNGEE, per germline.

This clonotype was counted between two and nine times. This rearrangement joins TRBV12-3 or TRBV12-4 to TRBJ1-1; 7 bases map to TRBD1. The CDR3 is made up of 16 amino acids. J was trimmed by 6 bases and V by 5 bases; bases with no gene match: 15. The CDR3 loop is CASSTLAGGGSSEAFF. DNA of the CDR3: TGTGCCAGCAGTACCCTTGCAGGGGGAGGGTCATCTGAAGCTTTCTTT.

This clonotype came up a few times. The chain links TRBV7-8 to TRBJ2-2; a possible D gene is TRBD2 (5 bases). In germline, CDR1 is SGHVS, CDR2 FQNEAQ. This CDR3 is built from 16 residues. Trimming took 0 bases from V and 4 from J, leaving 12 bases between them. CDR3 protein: CASSLARLASTGELFF. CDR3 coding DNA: TGTGCCAGCAGCTTAGCACGGCTAGCTAGCACCGGGGAGCTGTTTTTT.

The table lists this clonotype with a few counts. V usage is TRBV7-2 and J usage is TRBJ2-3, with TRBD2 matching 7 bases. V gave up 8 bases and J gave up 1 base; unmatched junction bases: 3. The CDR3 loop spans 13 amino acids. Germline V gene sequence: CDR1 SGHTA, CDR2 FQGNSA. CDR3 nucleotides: TGTGCCAGCGGACGGGGGGGCACAGATACGCAGTATTTT. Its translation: CASGRGGTDTQYF.

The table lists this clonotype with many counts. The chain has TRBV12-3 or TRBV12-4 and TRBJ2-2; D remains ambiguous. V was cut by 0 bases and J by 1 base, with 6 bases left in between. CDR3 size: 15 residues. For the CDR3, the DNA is TGTGCCAGCAGTTTAGCTCTGGGGAACACCGGGGAGCTGTTTTTT. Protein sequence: CASSLALGNTGELFF.

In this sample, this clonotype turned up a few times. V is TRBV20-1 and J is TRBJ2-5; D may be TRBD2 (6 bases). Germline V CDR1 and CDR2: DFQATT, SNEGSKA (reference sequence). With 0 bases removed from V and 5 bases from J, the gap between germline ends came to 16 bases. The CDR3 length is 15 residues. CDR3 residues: CSARDPFTGVETQYF. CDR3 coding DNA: TGCAGTGCTAGAGATCCCTTTACGGGAGTGGAGACCCAGTACTTC.

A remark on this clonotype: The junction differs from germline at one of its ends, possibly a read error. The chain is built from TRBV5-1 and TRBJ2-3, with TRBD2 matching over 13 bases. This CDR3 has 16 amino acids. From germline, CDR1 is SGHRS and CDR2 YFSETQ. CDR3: CDSRRTSGGVGDTQYF. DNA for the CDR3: TGCGACAGCAGAAGAACTAGCGGGGGGGTAGGAGATACGCAGTATTTT.

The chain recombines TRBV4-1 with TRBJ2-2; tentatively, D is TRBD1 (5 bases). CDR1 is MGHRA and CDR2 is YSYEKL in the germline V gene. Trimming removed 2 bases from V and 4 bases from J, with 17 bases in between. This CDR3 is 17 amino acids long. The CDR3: CASSQTIGAGITGELFF. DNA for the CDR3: TGCGCCAGCAGCCAAACGATAGGGGCAGGGATCACCGGGGAGCTGTTTTTT.

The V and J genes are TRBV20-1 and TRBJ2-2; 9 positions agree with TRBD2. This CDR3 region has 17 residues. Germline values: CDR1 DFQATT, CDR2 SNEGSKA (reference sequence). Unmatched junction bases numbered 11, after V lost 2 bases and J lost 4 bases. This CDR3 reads CSARPSRTSVRTGELFF. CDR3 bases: TGCAGTGCTAGACCCTCCCGGACTAGCGTTCGCACCGGGGAGCTGTTTTTT.

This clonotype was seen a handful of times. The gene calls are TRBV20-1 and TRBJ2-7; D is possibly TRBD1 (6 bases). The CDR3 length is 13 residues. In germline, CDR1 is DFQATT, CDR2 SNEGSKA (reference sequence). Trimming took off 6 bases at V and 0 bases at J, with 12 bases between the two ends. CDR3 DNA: TGCAGTGCGGAAGGACAGTACTCCTACGAGCAGTACTTC. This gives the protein CSAEGQYSYEQYF.

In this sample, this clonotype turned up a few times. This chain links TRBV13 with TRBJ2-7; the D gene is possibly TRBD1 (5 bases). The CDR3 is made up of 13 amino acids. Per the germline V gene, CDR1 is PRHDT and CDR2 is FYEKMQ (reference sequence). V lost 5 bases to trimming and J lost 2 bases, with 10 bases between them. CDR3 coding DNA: TGTGCCAGCAGCAATAGACAGCCCTACGAGCAGTACTTC. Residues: CASSNRQPYEQYF.

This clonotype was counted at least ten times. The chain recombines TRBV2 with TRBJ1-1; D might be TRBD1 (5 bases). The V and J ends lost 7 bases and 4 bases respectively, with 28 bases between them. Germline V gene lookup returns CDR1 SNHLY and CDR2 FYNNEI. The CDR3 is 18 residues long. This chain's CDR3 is CASTTTKGFGAPVTEAFF. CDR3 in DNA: TGTGCCAGCACAACCACCAAAGGGTTTGGGGCGCCGGTCACTGAAGCTTTCTTT.

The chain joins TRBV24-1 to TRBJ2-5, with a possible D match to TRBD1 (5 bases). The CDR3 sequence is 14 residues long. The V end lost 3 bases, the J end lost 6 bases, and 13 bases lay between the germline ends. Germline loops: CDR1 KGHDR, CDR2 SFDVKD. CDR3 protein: CATSDAGWIQTQYF. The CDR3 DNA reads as TGTGCCACCAGTGATGCAGGGTGGATTCAGACCCAGTACTTC.

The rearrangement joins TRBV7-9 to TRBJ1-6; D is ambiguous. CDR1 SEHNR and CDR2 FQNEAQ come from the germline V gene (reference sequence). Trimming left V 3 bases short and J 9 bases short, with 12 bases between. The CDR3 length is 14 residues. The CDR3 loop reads CASSLRELFSPLHF. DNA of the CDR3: TGTGCCAGCAGCTTGCGGGAGCTATTTTCACCCCTCCACTTT.

In DNA form, the CDR3 reads TGTGCCAGCTCACCCTTGACAGGGAGCCAAGAGACCCAGTACTTC. Protein: CASSPLTGSQETQYF. V usage is TRBV18 and J usage is TRBJ2-5; TRBD1 aligns across 7 bases. Germline lookup yields CDR1 KGHSH and CDR2 LQKENI. V trimming: 3 bases; J trimming: 1 base; junction bases outside the gene matches: 5. This CDR3 contains 15 residues.

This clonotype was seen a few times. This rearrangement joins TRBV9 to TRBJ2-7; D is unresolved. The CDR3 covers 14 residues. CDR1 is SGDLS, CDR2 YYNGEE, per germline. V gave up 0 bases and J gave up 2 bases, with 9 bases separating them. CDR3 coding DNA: TGTGCCAGCAGCGTAGATCTGGGAACCTACGAGCAGTACTTC. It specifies CASSVDLGTYEQYF.

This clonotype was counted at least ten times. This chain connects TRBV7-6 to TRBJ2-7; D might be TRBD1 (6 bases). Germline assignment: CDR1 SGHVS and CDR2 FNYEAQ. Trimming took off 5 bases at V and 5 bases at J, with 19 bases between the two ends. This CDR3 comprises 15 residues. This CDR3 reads CASSPLQGVGDEQYF. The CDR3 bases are TGTGCCAGCAGCCCCTTACAGGGTGTGGGGGACGAGCAGTACTTC.

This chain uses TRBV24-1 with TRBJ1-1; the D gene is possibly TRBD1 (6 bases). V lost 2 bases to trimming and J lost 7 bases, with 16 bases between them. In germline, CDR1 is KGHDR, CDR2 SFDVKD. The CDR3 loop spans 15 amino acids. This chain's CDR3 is CATSDSAGARHEAFF. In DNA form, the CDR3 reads TGTGCCACCAGTGATTCGGCAGGGGCGCGCCATGAAGCTTTCTTT.

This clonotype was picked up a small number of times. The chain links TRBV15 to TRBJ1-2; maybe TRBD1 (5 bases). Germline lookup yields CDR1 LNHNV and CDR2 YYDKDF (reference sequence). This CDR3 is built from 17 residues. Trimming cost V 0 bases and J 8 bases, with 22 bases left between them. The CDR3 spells CATSRDKGLDTMRGYTF. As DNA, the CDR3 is TGTGCCACCAGCAGAGATAAAGGCCTGGACACTATGCGGGGCTACACCTTC.

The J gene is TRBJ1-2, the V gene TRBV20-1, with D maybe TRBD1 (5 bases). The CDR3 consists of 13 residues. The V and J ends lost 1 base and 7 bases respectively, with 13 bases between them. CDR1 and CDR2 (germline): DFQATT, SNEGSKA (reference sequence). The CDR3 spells CSARVSSQGGYTF. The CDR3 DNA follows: TGCAGTGCTAGAGTTTCCTCCCAGGGTGGCTACACCTTC.